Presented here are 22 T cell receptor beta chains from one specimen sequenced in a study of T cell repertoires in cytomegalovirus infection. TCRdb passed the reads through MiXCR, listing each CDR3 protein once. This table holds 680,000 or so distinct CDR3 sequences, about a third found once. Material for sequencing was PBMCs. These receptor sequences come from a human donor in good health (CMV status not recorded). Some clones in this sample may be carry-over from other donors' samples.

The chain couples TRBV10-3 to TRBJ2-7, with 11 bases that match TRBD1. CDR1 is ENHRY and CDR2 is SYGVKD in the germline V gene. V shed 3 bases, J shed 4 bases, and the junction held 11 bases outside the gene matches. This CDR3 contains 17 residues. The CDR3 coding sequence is TGTGCCATCAGTGAAGGAATGCCGGGACAGGGGGGGTACGAGCAGTACTTC. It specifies CAISEGMPGQGGYEQYF.

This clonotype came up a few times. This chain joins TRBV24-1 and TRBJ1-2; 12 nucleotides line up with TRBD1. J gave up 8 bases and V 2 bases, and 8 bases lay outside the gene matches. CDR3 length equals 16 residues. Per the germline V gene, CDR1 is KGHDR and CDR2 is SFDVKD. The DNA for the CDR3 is TGTGCCACCAGTGATTCTCCGGGACAGGGGGCCGGGGGCTACACCTTC. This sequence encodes CATSDSPGQGAGGYTF.

CDR3 sequence (DNA): TGTGCCAGCAGTTTGAAGGGTGGACACACTGAAGCTTTCTTT. As protein: CASSLKGGHTEAFF. The chain links TRBV12-3 or TRBV12-4 to TRBJ1-1, with no clear D. This CDR3 region has 14 residues. Trimming took off 3 bases at V and 3 bases at J, with 11 bases between the two ends.

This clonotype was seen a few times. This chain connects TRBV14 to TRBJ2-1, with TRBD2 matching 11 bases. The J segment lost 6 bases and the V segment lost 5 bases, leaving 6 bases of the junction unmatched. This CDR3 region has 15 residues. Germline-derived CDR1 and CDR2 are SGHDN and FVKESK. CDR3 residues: CASSSLAGDANEQFF. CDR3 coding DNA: TGTGCCAGCAGCTCACTAGCGGGAGATGCCAATGAGCAGTTCTTC.

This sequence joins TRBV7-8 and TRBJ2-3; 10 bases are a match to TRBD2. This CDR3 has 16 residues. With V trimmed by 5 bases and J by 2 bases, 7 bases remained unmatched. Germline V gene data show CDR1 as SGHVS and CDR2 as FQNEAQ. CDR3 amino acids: CASSARAGGSTDTQYF. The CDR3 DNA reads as TGTGCCAGCAGCGCTAGAGCGGGAGGGTCCACAGATACGCAGTATTTT.

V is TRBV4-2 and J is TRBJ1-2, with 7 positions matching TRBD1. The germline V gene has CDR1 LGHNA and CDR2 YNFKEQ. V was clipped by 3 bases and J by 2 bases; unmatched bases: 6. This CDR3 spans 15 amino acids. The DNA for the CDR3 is TGTGCCAGCAGCCAGCTACAGGGGACAAACTATGGCTACACCTTC. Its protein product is CASSQLQGTNYGYTF.

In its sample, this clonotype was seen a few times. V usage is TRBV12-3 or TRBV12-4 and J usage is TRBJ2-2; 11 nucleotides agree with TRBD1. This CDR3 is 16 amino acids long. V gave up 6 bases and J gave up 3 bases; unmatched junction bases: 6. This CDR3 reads CASRDRDRGDTGELFF. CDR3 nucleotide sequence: TGTGCCAGCAGGGATCGGGACAGGGGGGACACCGGGGAGCTGTTTTTT.

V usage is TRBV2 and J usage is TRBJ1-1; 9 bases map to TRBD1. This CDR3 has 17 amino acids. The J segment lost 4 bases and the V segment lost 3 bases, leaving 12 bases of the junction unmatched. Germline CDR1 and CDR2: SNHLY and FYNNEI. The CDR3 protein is CASSDLGQGFRSTEAFF. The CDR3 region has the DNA TGTGCCAGCAGTGATTTAGGACAGGGGTTCCGCAGCACTGAAGCTTTCTTT.

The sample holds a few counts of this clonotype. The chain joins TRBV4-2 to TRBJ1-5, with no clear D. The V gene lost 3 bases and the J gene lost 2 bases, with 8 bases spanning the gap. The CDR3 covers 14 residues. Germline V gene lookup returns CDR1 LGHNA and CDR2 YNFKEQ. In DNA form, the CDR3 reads TGTGCCAGCAGCCATTGGGGTCGCAATCAGCCCCAGCATTTT. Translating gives CASSHWGRNQPQHF.

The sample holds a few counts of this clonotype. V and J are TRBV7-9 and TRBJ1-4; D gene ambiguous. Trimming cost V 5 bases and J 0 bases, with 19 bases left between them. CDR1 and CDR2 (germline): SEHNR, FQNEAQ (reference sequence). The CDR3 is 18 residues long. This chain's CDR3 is CASSAHVERVATNEKLFF. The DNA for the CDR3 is TGTGCCAGCAGCGCACACGTGGAGCGGGTTGCAACTAATGAAAAACTGTTTTTT.

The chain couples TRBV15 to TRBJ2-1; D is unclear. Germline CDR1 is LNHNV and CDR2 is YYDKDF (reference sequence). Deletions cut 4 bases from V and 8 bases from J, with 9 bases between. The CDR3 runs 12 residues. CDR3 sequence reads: CATSILGYEQFF. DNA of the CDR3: TGTGCCACCAGCATTTTAGGCTATGAGCAGTTCTTC.

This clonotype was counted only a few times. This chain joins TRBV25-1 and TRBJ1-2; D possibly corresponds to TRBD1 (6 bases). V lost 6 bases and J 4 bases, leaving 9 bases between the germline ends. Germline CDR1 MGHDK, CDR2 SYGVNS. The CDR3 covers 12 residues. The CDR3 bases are TGTGCCAGCAGGAGGGACACCTATGGCTACACCTTC. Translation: CASRRDTYGYTF.

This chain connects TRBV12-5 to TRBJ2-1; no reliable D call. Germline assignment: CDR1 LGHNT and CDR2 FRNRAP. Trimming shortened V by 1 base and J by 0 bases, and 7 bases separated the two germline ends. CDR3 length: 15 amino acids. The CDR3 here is CASGLAGASYNEQFF. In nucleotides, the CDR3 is TGTGCTAGTGGTTTGGCCGGAGCCTCCTACAATGAGCAGTTCTTC.

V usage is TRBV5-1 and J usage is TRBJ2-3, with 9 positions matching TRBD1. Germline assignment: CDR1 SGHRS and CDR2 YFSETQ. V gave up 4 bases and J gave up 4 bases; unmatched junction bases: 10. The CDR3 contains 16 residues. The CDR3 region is CASSLKGTGRADTQYF. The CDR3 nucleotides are TGCGCCAGCAGCCTCAAAGGGACAGGGAGGGCAGATACGCAGTATTTT.

The DNA for the CDR3 is TGTGCCAGCAGCCGAGGGACTGCCCGGAATCAGCCCCAGCATTTT. Amino acids: CASSRGTARNQPQHF. The chain carries TRBV5-4 and TRBJ1-5; D is possibly TRBD1 (5 bases). CDR1 SGHNT and CDR2 YYREEE come from the germline V gene (reference sequence). The CDR3 spans 15 residues. Trimming pared 4 bases from V and 4 bases from J, leaving 15 bases between.

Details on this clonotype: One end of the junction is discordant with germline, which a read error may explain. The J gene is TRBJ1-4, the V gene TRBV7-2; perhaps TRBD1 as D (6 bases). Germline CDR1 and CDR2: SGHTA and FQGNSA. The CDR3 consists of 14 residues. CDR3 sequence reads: CASSGGGWDEKLVF. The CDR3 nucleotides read TGTGCCAGCAGCGGAGGGGGTTGGGATGAAAAACTGGTTTTT.

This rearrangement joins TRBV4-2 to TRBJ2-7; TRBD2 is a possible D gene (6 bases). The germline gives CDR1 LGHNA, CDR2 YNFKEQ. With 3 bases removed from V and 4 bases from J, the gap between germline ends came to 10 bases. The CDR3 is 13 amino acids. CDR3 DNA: TGTGCCAGCAGCCATCCCGGGAGATACGAGCAGTACTTC. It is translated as CASSHPGRYEQYF.

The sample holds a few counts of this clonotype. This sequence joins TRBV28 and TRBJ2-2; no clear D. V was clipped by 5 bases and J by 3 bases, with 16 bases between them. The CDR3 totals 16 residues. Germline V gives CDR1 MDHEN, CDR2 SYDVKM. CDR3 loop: CASSRRRGPHTGELFF. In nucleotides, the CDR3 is TGTGCCAGCAGTCGAAGGAGAGGACCCCACACCGGGGAGCTGTTTTTT.

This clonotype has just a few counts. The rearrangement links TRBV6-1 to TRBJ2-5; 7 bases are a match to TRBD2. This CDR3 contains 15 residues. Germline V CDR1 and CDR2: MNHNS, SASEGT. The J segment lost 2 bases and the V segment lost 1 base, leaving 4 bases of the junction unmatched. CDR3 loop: CASSEVIGGQETQYF. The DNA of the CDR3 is TGTGCCAGCAGTGAAGTCATCGGGGGGCAAGAGACCCAGTACTTC.

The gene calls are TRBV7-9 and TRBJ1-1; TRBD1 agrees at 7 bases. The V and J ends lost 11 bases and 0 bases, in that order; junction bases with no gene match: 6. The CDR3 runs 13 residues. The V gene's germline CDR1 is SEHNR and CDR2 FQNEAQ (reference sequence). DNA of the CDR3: TGTGCCGCACAGGGGCAAGTGAACACTGAAGCTTTCTTT. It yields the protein CAAQGQVNTEAFF.

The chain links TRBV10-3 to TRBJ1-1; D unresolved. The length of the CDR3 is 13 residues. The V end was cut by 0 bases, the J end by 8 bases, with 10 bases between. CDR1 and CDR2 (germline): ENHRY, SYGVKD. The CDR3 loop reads CAISESWRIEAFF. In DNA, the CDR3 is TGTGCCATCAGTGAGTCGTGGCGCATCGAAGCTTTCTTT.

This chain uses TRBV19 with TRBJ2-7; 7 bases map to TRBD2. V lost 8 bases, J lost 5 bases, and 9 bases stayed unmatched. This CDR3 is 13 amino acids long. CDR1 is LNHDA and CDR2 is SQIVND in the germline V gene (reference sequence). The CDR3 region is CASSFGEGNEQYF. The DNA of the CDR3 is TGTGCCAGTTCCTTCGGGGAGGGCAACGAGCAGTACTTC.